This T cell receptor beta chain was obtained from a study of blood T cell repertoires in COVID-19. The overall study: T cells, B-cell-depleted T cells, or PBMCs provided the cDNA or gDNA that served as material.

CDR1 and CDR2 (germline): LNHDA, SQIVND (reference sequence). Trimming cost V 4 bases and J 9 bases; bases outside gene matches: 7. The CDR3 spans 14 residues. In the original workflow: Reference gene primer amplification gave estimated nucleated cell counts. Assay: immunoSEQ multiplex PCR; the TCRdb copy retains only in-frame clones and omits some. That table furnishes V, J and clone size, whereas the DNA furnished D and trimming. The sample holds about 240,000 clones, 70% to 75% seen once. This sequence joins TRBV19 and TRBJ2-1; TRBD2 matches 9 bases. The sequence came from a woman older than 75 with acute or convalescent COVID-19. Sequenced material: peripheral blood. This chain's CDR3 is CASSTSGVSGEQFF. The CDR3 region has the DNA TGTGCCAGTAGTACTAGCGGGGTCAGCGGTGAGCAGTTCTTC.